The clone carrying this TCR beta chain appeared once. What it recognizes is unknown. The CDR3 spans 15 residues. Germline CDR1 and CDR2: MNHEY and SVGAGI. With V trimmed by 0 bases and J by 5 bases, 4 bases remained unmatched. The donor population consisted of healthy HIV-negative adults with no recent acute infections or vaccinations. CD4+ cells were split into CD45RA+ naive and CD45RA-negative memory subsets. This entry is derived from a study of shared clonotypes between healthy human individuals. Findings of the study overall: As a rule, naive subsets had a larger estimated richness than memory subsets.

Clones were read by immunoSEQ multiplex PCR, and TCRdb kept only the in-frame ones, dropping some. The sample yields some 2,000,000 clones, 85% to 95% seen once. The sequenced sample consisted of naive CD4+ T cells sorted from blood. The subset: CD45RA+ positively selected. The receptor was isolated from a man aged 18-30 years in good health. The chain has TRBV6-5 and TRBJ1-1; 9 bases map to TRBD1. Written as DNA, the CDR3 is TGTGCCAGCAGTTACTCATGGACAGGGGCTACTGAAGCTTTCTTT. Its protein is CASSYSWTGATEAFF.